Each of the 22 T cell receptor beta chains below was sequenced from the same sample in a study of blood T cell repertoires in COVID-19. Here immunoSEQ multiplex PCR was the method, and the copy in TCRdb shows in-frame clones only, minus some. This table holds 86,000 or so clones, approximately 79% found once. The sequenced sample was peripheral blood. Every receptor here comes from an older man with acute or convalescent COVID-19.

This chain joins TRBV4-1 and TRBJ1-6, with D perhaps matching TRBD1 (5 bases). V was shortened by 3 bases and J by 8 bases, with 11 bases between the two germline ends. This CDR3 contains 14 residues. Germline lookup yields CDR1 MGHRA and CDR2 YSYEKL. The chain's CDR3 is CASSQAGNYSPLHF. For the CDR3, the DNA is TGCGCCAGCAGCCAGGCAGGGAACTATTCACCCCTCCACTTT.

The rearrangement links TRBV10-2 to TRBJ2-7; possibly TRBD2 for D (6 bases). This CDR3 contains 11 residues. The germline V gene has CDR1 WSHSY and CDR2 SAAADI. Trimming stripped 5 bases from V and 6 bases from J, with 8 bases between. Here the CDR3 reads CASSLGGEQYF. The CDR3 coding sequence is TGCGCCAGCAGTCTGGGGGGCGAGCAGTACTTC.

This clone showed up just once. The chain is built from TRBV2 and TRBJ2-2; possible D gene TRBD1, 5 bases. The V gene's germline CDR1 is SNHLY and CDR2 FYNNEI. V was clipped by 1 base and J by 5 bases, with 11 bases between them. This CDR3 spans 15 amino acids. CDR3 residues: CASSEVGLGTGELFF. The CDR3 DNA reads TGTGCCAGCAGTGAAGTGGGGCTGGGGACCGGGGAGCTGTTTTTT. Using reference TRBV2 and TRBJ2-2 for the parts outside the CDR3, the full variable domain is EPEVTQTPSHQVTQMGQEVILRCVPISNHLYFYWYRQILGQKVEFLVSFYNNEISEKSEIFDDQFSVERPDGSNFTLKIRSTKLEDSAMYFCASSEVGLGTGELFFGEGSRLTVL.

This clone has a handful of counts. The J gene is TRBJ2-7, the V gene TRBV11-1; D is undetermined. Trimming removed 8 bases from V and 6 bases from J, with 11 bases in between. The germline V gene encodes CDR1 SGHAT and CDR2 FQDESV (reference sequence). The CDR3 loop spans 11 amino acids. The CDR3 DNA is TGTGCCAGCCGTGCAGGTACCGAGCAGTACTTC. Translated: CASRAGTEQYF.

This chain links TRBV5-1 with TRBJ2-7; D is ambiguous. This CDR3 comprises 14 residues. The germline CDR1 and CDR2 sequences are SGHRS and YFSETQ. V was shortened by 0 bases and J by 0 bases, with 7 bases between the two germline ends. CDR3 protein: CASSLVDISYEQYF. The CDR3 coding sequence is TGCGCCAGCAGCTTGGTAGATATCTCCTACGAGCAGTACTTC. The complete variable domain, with remaining parts taken from reference TRBV5-1 and TRBJ2-7, reads KAGVTQTPRYLIKTRGQQVTLSCSPISGHRSVSWYQQTPGQGLQFLFEYFSETQRNKGNFPGRFSGRQFSNSRSEMNVSTLELGDSALYLCASSLVDISYEQYFGPGTRLTVT.

The V and J genes are TRBV6-6 and TRBJ1-5, with D unclear. V was trimmed by 6 bases and J by 0 bases, leaving 9 bases between them. The CDR3 spans 14 residues. The V gene's germline CDR1 is MNHNY and CDR2 SVGAGI (reference sequence). CDR3 sequence reads: CASSSLYSNQPQHF. Written as DNA, the CDR3 is TGTGCCAGCAGCTCCCTTTATAGCAATCAGCCCCAGCATTTT.

The chain carries TRBV19 and TRBJ2-2, with 7 bases lining up with TRBD1. This CDR3 is built from 14 residues. V lost 3 bases, J lost 5 bases, and 3 bases stayed unmatched. Germline loops: CDR1 LNHDA, CDR2 SQIVND (reference sequence). The CDR3: CASSIETGTGELFF. CDR3 in DNA: TGTGCCAGTAGTATTGAGACAGGGACCGGGGAGCTGTTTTTT.

The chain links TRBV6-5 to TRBJ1-2; D is possibly TRBD1 (6 bases). Trimming removed 7 bases from V and 5 bases from J, with 17 bases in between. Looked up from germline, CDR1 is MNHEY and CDR2 is SVGAGI. CDR3 length equals 14 residues. The CDR3: CASTNRDRVYGYTF. CDR3 nucleotides: TGTGCCAGCACCAACAGGGATCGAGTTTATGGCTACACCTTC.

The sample holds a few counts of this clone. The V call is TRBV2, the J call TRBJ2-5; no definite D call. The germline V gene has CDR1 SNHLY and CDR2 FYNNEI. V lost 5 bases, J lost 5 bases, and 12 bases lay in between. The CDR3 loop spans 13 amino acids. As DNA, the CDR3 is TGTGCCAGCAGTCGGGTCCCCCAGGAGACCCAGTACTTC. The encoded protein is CASSRVPQETQYF.

This rearrangement joins TRBV2 to TRBJ2-1; D might be TRBD1 (6 bases). V shed 3 bases and J shed 4 bases, with 13 bases lying between them. The germline V gene has CDR1 SNHLY and CDR2 FYNNEI. This CDR3 has 15 amino acids. For the CDR3, the DNA is TGTGCCAGCAGTGACCAGGGGCAAATTTACAATGAGCAGTTCTTC. It encodes CASSDQGQIYNEQFF.

V and J are TRBV4-1 and TRBJ2-7, with D possibly TRBD1 on 5 matching bases. The CDR3 runs 18 residues. V gave up 4 bases and J gave up 0 bases, with 22 bases separating them. CDR1 and CDR2 from the germline V gene are MGHRA and YSYEKL. The CDR3 spells CASSLLAAGRGTSYEQYF. The CDR3 coding sequence is TGCGCCAGCAGCCTCCTCGCAGCAGGGCGTGGCACCTCCTACGAGCAGTACTTC.

The chain carries TRBV5-4 and TRBJ2-2, with D possibly being TRBD1 (6 bases). CDR3 length: 15 residues. Trimming took 4 bases from V and 5 from J, leaving 15 bases between them. The germline CDR1 and CDR2 sequences are SGHNT and YYREEE (reference sequence). CDR3 region: CASSTRTARTGELFF. The CDR3 region has the DNA TGTGCCAGCAGCACGCGGACAGCGAGGACCGGGGAGCTGTTTTTT.

The rearrangement uses TRBV11-2 and TRBJ2-7, with 8 nucleotides matching TRBD1. The J segment lost 6 bases and the V segment lost 6 bases, leaving 4 bases of the junction unmatched. Looked up from germline, CDR1 is SGHAT and CDR2 is FQNNGV. CDR3 length: 12 residues. CDR3 protein: CASRSTGGEQYF. CDR3 sequence (DNA): TGTGCCAGCAGATCCACAGGGGGCGAGCAGTACTTC.

The J gene is TRBJ1-2, the V gene TRBV15; D remains unclear. CDR3 size: 12 residues. CDR1 and CDR2 (germline): LNHNV, YYDKDF (reference sequence). Trimming stripped 1 base from V and 3 bases from J, with 3 bases between. The CDR3 DNA follows: TGTGCCACCAGCAGAGGAGACTATGGCTACACCTTC. This encodes CATSRGDYGYTF.

This chain uses TRBV28 with TRBJ2-5, with D possibly matching TRBD1 (6 bases). This CDR3 is 15 amino acids long. Looked up from germline, CDR1 is MDHEN and CDR2 is SYDVKM. Trimming pared 4 bases from V and 3 bases from J, leaving 15 bases between. CDR3 in DNA: TGTGCCAGCAGTTCCCGGGACACCCACAAAGAGACCCAGTACTTC. This sequence encodes CASSSRDTHKETQYF.

The chain carries TRBV5-1 and TRBJ1-1; 10 bases agree with TRBD1. The CDR3 is made up of 15 amino acids. Trimming cost V 4 bases and J 4 bases; bases outside gene matches: 7. CDR1 is SGHRS and CDR2 is YFSETQ in the germline V gene. CDR3 sequence (DNA): TGCGCCAGCAGCCCGGGACAGGGGATCGGCACTGAAGCTTTCTTT. Amino acids: CASSPGQGIGTEAFF.

V usage is TRBV7-8 and J usage is TRBJ2-2, with 8 bases that match TRBD1. Trimming took 5 bases from V and 1 from J; bases not matched to a gene: 6. CDR3 length: 16 residues. Looked up from germline, CDR1 is SGHVS and CDR2 is FQNEAQ. Here the CDR3 reads CASSDPGQENTGELFF. Here the CDR3 DNA reads TGTGCCAGCAGCGATCCGGGACAGGAGAACACCGGGGAGCTGTTTTTT.

J is TRBJ1-2 and V is TRBV5-4; D remains ambiguous. This CDR3 is built from 14 residues. The V end was cut by 0 bases, the J end by 5 bases, with 11 bases between. CDR1 and CDR2 (germline): SGHNT, YYREEE (reference sequence). The DNA of the CDR3 is TGTGCCAGCAGCTTGGCCGGTGTTTATTATGGCTACACCTTC. Translating it yields CASSLAGVYYGYTF.

The CDR3 nucleotides read TGTGCCAGCAGCCAGCGCCCCGGGACAGTGGCTGAAAAACTGTTTTTT. Amino acid sequence: CASSQRPGTVAEKLFF. This chain joins TRBV4-2 and TRBJ1-4; the match to TRBD1 covers 7 bases. Germline CDR1 and CDR2: LGHNA and YNFKEQ. The CDR3 is 16 amino acids. V gave up 3 bases and J gave up 7 bases; unmatched junction bases: 11.

The chain links TRBV27 to TRBJ2-3, with D possibly TRBD2 on 6 matching bases. Germline V gene data show CDR1 as MNHEY and CDR2 as SMNVEV (reference sequence). Deletions cut 3 bases from V and 13 bases from J, with 17 bases between. The CDR3 spans 13 residues. The CDR3 is CASSLFASVEEYF. The CDR3 bases are TGTGCCAGCAGTTTGTTCGCTAGCGTAGAGGAGTATTTT.

The rearrangement links TRBV2 to TRBJ2-2, with D tentatively TRBD1 (6 bases). The length of the CDR3 is 16 residues. Germline CDR1 is SNHLY and CDR2 is FYNNEI. Deletions cut 8 bases from V and 9 bases from J, with 25 bases between. The CDR3: CASGGFGTGSNWELFF. The CDR3 DNA is TGTGCCAGCGGTGGATTCGGAACAGGGTCGAATTGGGAGCTGTTTTTT. Full variable domain (remainder filled in from reference TRBV2 and TRBJ2-2): EPEVTQTPSHQVTQMGQEVILRCVPISNHLYFYWYRQILGQKVEFLVSFYNNEISEKSEIFDDQFSVERPDGSNFTLKIRSTKLEDSAMYFCASGGFGTGSNWELFFGEGSRLTVL.

This clone was seen just once. The chain employs TRBV5-1 and TRBJ2-2; the D gene is possibly TRBD2 (6 bases). Germline loops: CDR1 SGHRS, CDR2 YFSETQ. There are 18 residues in the CDR3. With 1 base removed from V and 2 bases from J, the gap between germline ends came to 18 bases. CDR3 sequence: CASSLQRAGNLNTGELFF. The CDR3 DNA sequence: TGCGCCAGCAGCTTGCAGCGGGCAGGCAACCTCAACACCGGGGAGCTGTTTTTT. Full variable domain (rest looked up from reference TRBV5-1 and TRBJ2-2): KAGVTQTPRYLIKTRGQQVTLSCSPISGHRSVSWYQQTPGQGLQFLFEYFSETQRNKGNFPGRFSGRQFSNSRSEMNVSTLELGDSALYLCASSLQRAGNLNTGELFFGEGSRLTVL.